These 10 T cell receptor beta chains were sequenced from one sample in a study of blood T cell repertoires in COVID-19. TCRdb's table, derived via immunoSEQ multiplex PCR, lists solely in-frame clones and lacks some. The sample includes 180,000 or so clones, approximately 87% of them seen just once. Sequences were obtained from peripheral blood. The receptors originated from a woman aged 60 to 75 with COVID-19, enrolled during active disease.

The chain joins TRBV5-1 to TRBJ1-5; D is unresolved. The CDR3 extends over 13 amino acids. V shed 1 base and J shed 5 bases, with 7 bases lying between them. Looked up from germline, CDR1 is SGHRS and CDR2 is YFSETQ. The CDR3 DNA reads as TGCGCCAGCAGCTTGACAGTGGATCAGCCCCAGCATTTT. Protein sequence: CASSLTVDQPQHF.

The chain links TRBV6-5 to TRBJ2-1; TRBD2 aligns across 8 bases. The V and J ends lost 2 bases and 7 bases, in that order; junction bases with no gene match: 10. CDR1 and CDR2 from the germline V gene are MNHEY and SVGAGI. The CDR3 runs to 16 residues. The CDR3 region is CASSYGSTAGANEQFF. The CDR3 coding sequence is TGTGCCAGCAGTTACGGCAGTACAGCGGGAGCAAATGAGCAGTTCTTC.

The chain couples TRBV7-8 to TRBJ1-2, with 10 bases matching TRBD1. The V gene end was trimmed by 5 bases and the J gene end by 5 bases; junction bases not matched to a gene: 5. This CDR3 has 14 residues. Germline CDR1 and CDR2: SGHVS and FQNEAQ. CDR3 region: CASSRGQGEYGYTF. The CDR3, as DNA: TGTGCCAGCAGCCGAGGACAGGGGGAATATGGCTACACCTTC.

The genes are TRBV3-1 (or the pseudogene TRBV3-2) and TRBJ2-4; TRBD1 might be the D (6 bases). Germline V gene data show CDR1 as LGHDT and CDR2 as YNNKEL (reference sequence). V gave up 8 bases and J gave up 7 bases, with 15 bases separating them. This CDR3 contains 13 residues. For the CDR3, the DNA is TGTGCCAGCGGCGGTACACAGGGTAACATTCAGTACTTC. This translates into CASGGTQGNIQYF.

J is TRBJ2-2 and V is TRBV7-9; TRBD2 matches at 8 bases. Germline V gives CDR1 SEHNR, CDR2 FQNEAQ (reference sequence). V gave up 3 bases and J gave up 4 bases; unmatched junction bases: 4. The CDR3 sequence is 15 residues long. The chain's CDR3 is CASSFSGVRTGELFF. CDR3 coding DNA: TGTGCCAGCAGCTTTAGCGGGGTTCGCACCGGGGAGCTGTTTTTT.

The CDR3 sequence is CASSSRQGDQPQHF. CDR3 sequence (DNA): TGTGCCAGCAGTTCAAGACAGGGAGATCAGCCCCAGCATTTT. This sequence joins TRBV27 and TRBJ1-5, with TRBD1 identical over 7 bases. Losses at the gene ends were 4 bases for V and 5 bases for J; bases not matched to a gene: 5. Germline values: CDR1 MNHEY, CDR2 SMNVEV (reference sequence). This CDR3 is built from 14 residues.

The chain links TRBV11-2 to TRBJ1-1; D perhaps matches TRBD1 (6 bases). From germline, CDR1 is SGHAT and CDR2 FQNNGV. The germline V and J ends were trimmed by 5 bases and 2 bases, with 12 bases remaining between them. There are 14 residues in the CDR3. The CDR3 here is CASSRRGPNTEAFF. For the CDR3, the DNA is TGTGCCAGCAGCCGCAGGGGTCCCAACACTGAAGCTTTCTTT.

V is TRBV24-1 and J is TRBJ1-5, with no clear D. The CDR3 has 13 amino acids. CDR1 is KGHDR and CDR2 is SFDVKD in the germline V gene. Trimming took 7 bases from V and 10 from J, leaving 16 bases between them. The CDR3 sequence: CATRRQAGNPQHF. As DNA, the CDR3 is TGTGCCACCAGGAGACAAGCCGGCAACCCCCAGCATTTT.

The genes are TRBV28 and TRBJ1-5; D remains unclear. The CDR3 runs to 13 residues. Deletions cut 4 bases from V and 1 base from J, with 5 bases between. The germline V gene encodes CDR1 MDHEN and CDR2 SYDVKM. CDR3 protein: CASSSGSNQPQHF. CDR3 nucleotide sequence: TGTGCCAGCAGTTCAGGCAGCAATCAGCCCCAGCATTTT.

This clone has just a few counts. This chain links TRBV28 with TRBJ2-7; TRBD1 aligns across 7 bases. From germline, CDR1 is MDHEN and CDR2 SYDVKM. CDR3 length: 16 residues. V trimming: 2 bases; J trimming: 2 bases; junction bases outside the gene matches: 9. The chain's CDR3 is CASSLVTRGNAYEQYF. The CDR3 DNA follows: TGTGCCAGCAGTTTAGTCACCAGGGGGAACGCCTACGAGCAGTACTTC.